This section outlines one T cell receptor beta chain sequence together with its context. The target antigen is unknown. Treatment specified: roughly 10-day PBMC culture with coronavirus spike peptide pools or control peptides (ViraFEST assay). The sample originates from a study of vaccination and CD4 T cells after COVID-19. The Oncomine TCR Beta short-read assay sequenced DNA from cultured CD4+ T cells. MiXCR, run by TCRdb on the PCR reads, gives a single entry per CDR3 protein. Of around 14,000 distinct CDR3 sequences detected, 45% to 60% appear once; the ten largest clones hold approximately 13%. This receptor was obtained from a human donor who had recovered from COVID-19. Sequenced material: CD4+ T cells from blood, cultured in vitro.

The CDR3: CASSLAGTSQETQYF. CDR3 DNA sequence: TGTGCCAGCAGCTTAGCCGGGACTAGCCAAGAGACCCAGTACTTC. The chain links TRBV7-2 to TRBJ2-5, with 8 bases aligning to TRBD2. The CDR3 covers 15 residues. Germline V gene sequence: CDR1 SGHTA, CDR2 FQGNSA. V gave up 0 bases and J gave up 1 base; unmatched junction bases: 1.